This is a list of T cell receptor beta chains from one sample in a study of cytomegalovirus exposure and HLA in healthy donors. Data came from immunoSEQ multiplex PCR; TCRdb stores just in-frame clones and leaves some out. Among fewer than 250,000 clones listed, about 85% were seen once. Sequencing was done on a sample of PBMCs. The receptors originated from a male donor in good health and CMV-seropositive. Each CDR3 is given with its conserved first and last residue. D genes are given only for firm matches. The size field is filled for only some rows; it gives once, few, many or a size class.

NA	TRBJ2-7	TRBV7-3	TRBD1	TGTGCCAGCAGTCCCGGGACAGCAGCCTACGAGCAGTACTTC	CASSPGTAAYEQYF
NA	TRBJ2-3	TRBV7-2	TRBD2	TGTGCCAGCAGCTTAGTCGCGGGGGGGAGCACAGATACGCAGTATTTT	CASSLVAGGSTDTQYF
once	TRBJ1-3	TRBV18	NA	TGTGCCAGCCCACAGGCCTCAGGAAATGGAAACACCATATATTTT	CASPQASGNGNTIYF
NA	TRBJ1-2	TRBV5-6	NA	TGTGCCAGCAGCTTATTAAAACGACAGACCCTTCACTCTGGCTACACCTTC	CASSLLKRQTLHSGYTF
NA	TRBJ2-7	TRBV19	NA	TGTGCCAGTAGTATGGGCCGTCCTTACGAGCAGTACTTC	CASSMGRPYEQYF
few	TRBJ2-7	TRBV27	TRBD1	TGTGCCAGCAGCCGTACGGTGGGGACAGGGAACACCTACGAGCAGTACTTC	CASSRTVGTGNTYEQYF
few	TRBJ1-1	TRBV11-2	TRBD1	TGTGCCAGCAGCACGGGACAGGGGATGAACACTGAAGCTTTCTTT	CASSTGQGMNTEAFF
NA	TRBJ2-3	TRBV19	TRBD2	TGTGCCAGTAGGAGGACTAGCGGGGGCACAGATACGCAGTATTTT	CASRRTSGGTDTQYF
NA	TRBJ2-2	TRBV29-1	NA	TGCAGCGTCGATAGTAACGGGGAGCTGTTTTTT	CSVDSNGELFF
NA	TRBJ2-7	TRBV7-2	NA	TGTGCCAGCAGCTTAGGACTAGTCTACGAGCAGTACTTC	CASSLGLVYEQYF
NA	TRBJ1-1	TRBV7-2	NA	TGTGCCATAGAGAGGGCCCCGAACACTGAAGCTTTCTTT	CAIERAPNTEAFF
NA	TRBJ1-5	TRBV28	NA	TGTGCCAGCACCTTTAGCAATCAGCCCCAGCATTTT	CASTFSNQPQHF
NA	TRBJ2-5	TRBV5-1	NA	TGCGCCAGCAGCCCCCTGGGAGGGGGACGGGAGACCCAGTACTTC	CASSPLGGGRETQYF
once	TRBJ2-1	TRBV2	TRBD2	TGTGCCAGCAGTTCCTCAAGAGCGGGGATGAGCTCCTACAATGAGCAGTTCTTC	CASSSSRAGMSSYNEQFF
NA	TRBJ1-4	TRBV25-1	NA	TGTGCCAGCAGTCCTTGGGGGGCAACTAATGAAAAACTGTTTTTT	CASSPWGATNEKLFF
NA	TRBJ1-4	TRBV29-1	NA	TGCAGCGTCGCAACGGGAGGGATTGCTAATGAAAAACTGTTTTTT	CSVATGGIANEKLFF
NA	TRBJ2-5	TRBV4-1	NA	TGCGCCAGCAACCGGGTCCCAGCACCAGGGCAGTACTTC	CASNRVPAPGQYF
NA	TRBJ2-5	TRBV4-1	TRBD2	TGCGCCAGCAGCCAATCGTCGTCCGGGGGGTTTCTCATTCAAGAGACCCAGTACTTC	CASSQSSSGGFLIQETQYF
few	TRBJ1-1	TRBV5-1	NA	TGCGCCAGCAGCTTAGGGTCAGGGCTAAACACTGAAGCTTTCTTT	CASSLGSGLNTEAFF
NA	TRBJ2-5	TRBV7-2	TRBD1	TGTGCCAGCAGCTGGAGGACAGGCCAAGAGACCCAGTACTTC	CASSWRTGQETQYF
NA	TRBJ1-3	TRBV7-2	NA	TGTGCCAGCAGCTTAACACCGGGAAGTAGAAACACCATATATTTT	CASSLTPGSRNTIYF
NA	TRBJ2-7	TRBV7-6	TRBD2	TGTGCCAGCAGCTTGGGTTCTAGCGGGGGCCACGAGCAGTACTTC	CASSLGSSGGHEQYF
NA	TRBJ2-3	TRBV28	NA	TGTGCCAGCAGTTTATACGGTGATACGCAGTATTTT	CASSLYGDTQYF
few	TRBJ2-7	TRBV6-5	NA	TGTGCCAGCCTAAACTCCTACGAGCAGTACTTC	CASLNSYEQYF
NA	TRBJ2-7	TRBV13	NA	TGTGCCAGCAGCTTAGTCCCAGGGGTGGGATACTACGAGCAGTACTTC	CASSLVPGVGYYEQYF
NA	TRBJ2-1	TRBV27	TRBD2	TGTGCCAGCAGTGGACTAGCGTTAACGAATGAGCAGTTCTTC	CASSGLALTNEQFF
NA	TRBJ1-5	TRBV6-6	TRBD1	TGTGCCAGCAGCCAAGGACAGGGAACATTGTATCAGCCCCAGCATTTT	CASSQGQGTLYQPQHF
NA	TRBJ2-7	TRBV5-1	TRBD1	TGCGCCAGCAGCTTGGGCAGGGGGCATCCATACGAGCAGTACTTC	CASSLGRGHPYEQYF
few	TRBJ1-2	TRBV4-3	TRBD1	TGCGCCAGCAGCCCCCGCAGGGGGTCTAACTATGGCTACACCTTC	CASSPRRGSNYGYTF
NA	TRBJ2-1	TRBV4-2	TRBD2	TGTGCCAGCAGCCTAGGACTAGCGGGAGTTTATGAGCAGTTCTTC	CASSLGLAGVYEQFF
NA	TRBJ2-1	TRBV19	TRBD2	TGTGCCAGTAGTATAAGCGGGTCCGGGAGGAGCTCCTACAATGAGCAGTTCTTC	CASSISGSGRSSYNEQFF
NA	TRBJ2-2	TRBV6-5	TRBD2	TGTGCCAGCGAACTAGCGGGGACCGGGGAGCTGTTTTTT	CASELAGTGELFF
NA	TRBJ1-2	TRBV18	NA	TGTGCCAGCTCACCATCCATCGGCAGGGGATATGGCTACACCTTC	CASSPSIGRGYGYTF
NA	TRBJ2-7	TRBV6-6	NA	TGTGCCAGCAGTTACTTTGCAGGGGCCTACGAGCAGTACTTC	CASSYFAGAYEQYF
NA	TRBJ1-2	TRBV2	NA	TGTGCCAGCAGTAGTCCAGAAAACTATGGCTACACCTTC	CASSSPENYGYTF
NA	TRBJ1-1	TRBV18	TRBD1	TGTGCCAGCTCACCACAGGGGGCTTCTGACACTGAAGCTTTCTTT	CASSPQGASDTEAFF
once	TRBJ2-7	TRBV5-5	NA	TGTGCCAGCAGCCGAGAGGACACCACCTTTCTTTTCTCCTACGAGCAGTACTTC	CASSREDTTFLFSYEQYF
NA	TRBJ2-1	TRBV12-2	NA	TGTGCAAGTCACCTACGGGCTAGCGCGAGCTCCTACAATGAGCAGTTCTTC	CASHLRASASSYNEQFF
NA	TRBJ1-2	TRBV30	TRBD1	TGCGCCTGGAGTGTAGCGACAGGGGGCGCGTATGGCTACACCTTC	CAWSVATGGAYGYTF
NA	TRBJ1-1	TRBV6-5	NA	TGTGCCAGCAGTTACGCGGGAAGGCCTGGTGCTTTCTTT	CASSYAGRPGAFF
NA	TRBJ2-1	TRBV6-1	NA	TGTGCCAGCTTTAGCGAGCTTGCTCAGTTCTTC	CASFSELAQFF
NA	TRBJ2-5	TRBV10-2	NA	TGCGCCAGCAGTTATGATGGACTGCAAGAGACCCAGTACTTC	CASSYDGLQETQYF
NA	TRBJ2-3	TRBV5-1	NA	TGCGCCAGCAGCTTGGACAGGAACGCAGATACGCAGTATTTT	CASSLDRNADTQYF
NA	TRBJ1-1	TRBV30	NA	TGTGCCTGGAGTTCGGGGGGGAAGAGGAACACTGAAGCTTTCTTT	CAWSSGGKRNTEAFF
NA	TRBJ2-7	TRBV6-1	NA	TGTGCCAGCCTATCAGGGGCATCCTACGAGCAGTACTTC	CASLSGASYEQYF
once	TRBJ2-3	TRBV11-1	TRBD1	TGTGCCAGCAGCTTACCCGGACAGGGAACAGATACGCAGTATTTT	CASSLPGQGTDTQYF
few	TRBJ2-1	TRBV5-1	NA	TGCGCCAGCAGCTTTACTGCCTACAATGAGCAGTTCTTC	CASSFTAYNEQFF
NA	TRBJ1-3	TRBV11-2	NA	TGTGCCAGCAGATACTCCGGGACTTCTCGATCGGGAAACACCATATATTTT	CASRYSGTSRSGNTIYF
NA	TRBJ1-3	TRBV5-1	NA	TGCGCCAGCACCCGGGACTCTGGAAACACCATATATTTT	CASTRDSGNTIYF
once	TRBJ1-2	TRBV18	TRBD1	TGTGCCAGCTCATCCACAGGGGGAATTTTGGGGGATGGCTACACCTTC	CASSSTGGILGDGYTF
NA	TRBJ2-7	TRBV7-9	TRBD2	TGTGCCAGCAGCCCGACTCAGGCGGGAGGCTACGAGCAGTACTTC	CASSPTQAGGYEQYF